This T cell receptor (beta chain) is from a study of vaccination effects on CD4 cells after COVID-19. Whole-study context: Approximately 2 million PBMC per well received approximately 9.4 IU/ml IL-2 and 9 to 10 ug/ml peptides in culture.

For this clone: Its antigen is unidentified.

Germline CDR1 and CDR2: MDHEN and SYDVKM. The V segment lost 4 bases and the J segment 4 bases; nucleotides outside the gene matches: 12. This CDR3 has 16 amino acids. The table came from immunoSEQ multiplex PCR; TCRdb's copy has only in-frame clones and leaves some out. The sample carries tens of thousands of clones, 74% recorded once. Cells that had been cultured for less than 13 days were the source of isolated CD4+ T cells. Two-dose BNT162b2 or mRNA-1273 vaccination was given to participants. The chain has TRBV28 and TRBJ1-2; 7 positions match TRBD1. The sequencing here drew on CD4+ T cells from PBMCs cultured without peptide, taken after COVID-19 vaccination. The source of this sequence is a human donor who received a COVID-19 vaccine. The CDR3 loop reads CASSSSQGGQGYGYTF. CDR3 DNA: TGTGCCAGCAGTTCGTCTCAGGGGGGGCAGGGCTATGGCTACACCTTC.